This T cell receptor beta chain was sequenced in a study of cytomegalovirus exposure and HLA in healthy donors. Amplification used 60 Vbeta primers and 13 Jbeta primers. Clones were read by immunoSEQ multiplex PCR, and TCRdb kept only the in-frame ones, dropping some. This sample carries roughly 84,000 clones, with around 0.6% going to the ten biggest clones. Whole-study findings and limits: The records held CMV serostatus as the only immune exposure information. Follow-up analysis later connected one missense variant in DCLRE1C with trimming of TCR beta V- and J-genes. Among the most significant clusters, several appeared linked to common viral pathogens in a later analysis. Prediction of most subjects' HLA-A and HLA-B alleles by TCR beta sequences was reportedly accurate.

In regard to this clone: Its antigen is currently unknown.

V gave up 0 bases and J gave up 6 bases; unmatched junction bases: 8. This CDR3 region has 16 residues. Germline values: CDR1 ENHRY, CDR2 SYGVKD. This sequence was found in a man over 45 in good health and CMV-seronegative. The sequenced sample consisted of PBMCs. The V call is TRBV10-3, the J call TRBJ1-1; 9 nucleotides match TRBD1. The CDR3 DNA sequence: TGTGCCATCAGTGAGTCGACCGGGACAGGGATTCCTGAAGCTTTCTTT. Translation: CAISESTGTGIPEAFF.